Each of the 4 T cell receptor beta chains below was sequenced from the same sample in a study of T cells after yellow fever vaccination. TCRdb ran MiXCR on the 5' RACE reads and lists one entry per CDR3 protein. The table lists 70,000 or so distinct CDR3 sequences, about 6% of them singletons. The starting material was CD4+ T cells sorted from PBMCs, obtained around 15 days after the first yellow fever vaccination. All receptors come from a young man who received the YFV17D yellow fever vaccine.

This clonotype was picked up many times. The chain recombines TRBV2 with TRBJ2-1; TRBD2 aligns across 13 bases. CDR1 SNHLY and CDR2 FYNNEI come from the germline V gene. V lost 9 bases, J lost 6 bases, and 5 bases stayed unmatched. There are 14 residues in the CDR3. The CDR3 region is CASHGTSGANEQFF. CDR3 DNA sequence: TGTGCCAGTCATGGGACTAGCGGGGCCAATGAGCAGTTCTTC.

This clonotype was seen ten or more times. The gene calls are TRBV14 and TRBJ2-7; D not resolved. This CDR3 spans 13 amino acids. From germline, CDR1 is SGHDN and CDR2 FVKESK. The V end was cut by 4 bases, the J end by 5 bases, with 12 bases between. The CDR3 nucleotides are TGTGCCAGCAGCCGGAACTACTATGACGAGCAGTACTTC. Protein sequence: CASSRNYYDEQYF.

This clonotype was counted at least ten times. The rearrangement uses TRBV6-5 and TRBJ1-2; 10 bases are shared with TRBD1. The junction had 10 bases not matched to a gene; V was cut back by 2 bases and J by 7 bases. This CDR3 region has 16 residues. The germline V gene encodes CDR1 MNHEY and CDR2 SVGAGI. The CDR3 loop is CASSYLLTGGAGGYTF. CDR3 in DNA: TGTGCCAGCAGTTACCTACTGACAGGGGGCGCCGGTGGCTACACCTTC.

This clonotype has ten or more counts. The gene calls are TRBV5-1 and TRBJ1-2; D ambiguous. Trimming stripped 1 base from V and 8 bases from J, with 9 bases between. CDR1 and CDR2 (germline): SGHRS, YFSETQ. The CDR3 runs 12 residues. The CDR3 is CASSLMGEGYTF. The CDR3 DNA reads TGCGCCAGCAGCTTGATGGGTGAGGGCTACACCTTC.